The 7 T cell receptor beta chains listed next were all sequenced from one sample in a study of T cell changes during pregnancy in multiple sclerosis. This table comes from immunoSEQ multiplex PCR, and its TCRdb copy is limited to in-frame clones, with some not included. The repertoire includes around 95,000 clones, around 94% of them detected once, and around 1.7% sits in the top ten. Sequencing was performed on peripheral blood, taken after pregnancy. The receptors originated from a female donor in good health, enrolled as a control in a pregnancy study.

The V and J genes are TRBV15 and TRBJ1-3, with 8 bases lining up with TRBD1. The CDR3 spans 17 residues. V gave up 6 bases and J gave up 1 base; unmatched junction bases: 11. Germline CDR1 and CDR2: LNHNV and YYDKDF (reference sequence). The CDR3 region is CATSSPPGQVSGNTIYF. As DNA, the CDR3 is TGTGCCACCAGTTCGCCCCCGGGACAGGTGTCTGGAAACACCATATATTTT.

The chain's CDR3 is CASMNGGAGEQFF. CDR3 nucleotides: TGTGCCAGCATGAATGGGGGGGCCGGTGAGCAGTTCTTC. The rearrangement links TRBV6-1 to TRBJ2-1; tentatively, D is TRBD2 (7 bases). The CDR3 contains 13 residues. Trimming took off 7 bases at V and 9 bases at J, with 16 bases between the two ends. The germline V gene encodes CDR1 MNHNS and CDR2 SASEGT.

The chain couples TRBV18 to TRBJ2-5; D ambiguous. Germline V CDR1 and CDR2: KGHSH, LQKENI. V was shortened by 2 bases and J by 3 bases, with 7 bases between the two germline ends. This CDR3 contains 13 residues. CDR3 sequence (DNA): TGTGCCAGCTCACCAGGTGGAGAAGAGACCCAGTACTTC. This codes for CASSPGGEETQYF.

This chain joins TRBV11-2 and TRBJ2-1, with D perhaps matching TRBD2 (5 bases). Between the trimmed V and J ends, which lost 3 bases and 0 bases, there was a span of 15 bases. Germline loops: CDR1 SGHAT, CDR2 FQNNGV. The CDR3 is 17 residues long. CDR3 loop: CASSFGARESSYNEQFF. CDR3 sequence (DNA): TGTGCCAGCAGCTTCGGTGCGAGGGAGAGCTCCTACAATGAGCAGTTCTTC.

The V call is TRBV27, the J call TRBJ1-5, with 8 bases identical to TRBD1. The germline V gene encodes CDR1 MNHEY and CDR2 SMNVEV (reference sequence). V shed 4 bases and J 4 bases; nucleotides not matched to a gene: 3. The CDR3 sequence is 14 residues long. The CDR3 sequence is CASSYTGGNQPQHF. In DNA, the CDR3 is TGTGCCAGCAGTTATACAGGGGGGAATCAGCCCCAGCATTTT.

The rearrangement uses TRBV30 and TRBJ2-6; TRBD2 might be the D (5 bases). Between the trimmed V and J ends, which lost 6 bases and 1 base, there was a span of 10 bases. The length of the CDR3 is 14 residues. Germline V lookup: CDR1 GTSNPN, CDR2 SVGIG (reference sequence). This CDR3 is CACTPGSGANVLTF. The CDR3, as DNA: TGTGCCTGCACCCCGGGGTCTGGGGCCAACGTCCTGACTTTC.

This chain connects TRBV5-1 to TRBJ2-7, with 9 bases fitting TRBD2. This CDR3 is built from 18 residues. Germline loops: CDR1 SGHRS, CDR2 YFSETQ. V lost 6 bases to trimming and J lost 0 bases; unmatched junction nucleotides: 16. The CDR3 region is CASNRTAGGRNSSYEQYF. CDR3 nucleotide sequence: TGCGCCAGCAACCGGACTGCGGGAGGGCGGAATAGCTCCTACGAGCAGTACTTC.